One T cell receptor (beta chain) is described in this entry. Its antigen has not been determined. Relative to the germline gene, one junction end is altered; a read error may explain this. Another Seattle source contributed samples from volunteer blood donors who had recovered from COVID-19. The collaborating institutions used their own protocols to collect whole blood in K2EDTA tubes. Collaborator samples were shipped for TCRbeta analysis as frozen whole blood, isolated PBMCs, or DNA extracted from either sample type. CDR1 and CDR2, looked up from the germline V gene (reference sequence), are SSHAT and FNYEAQ. From its cysteine to its phenylalanine, the CDR3 spans 16 amino acids. The CDR3 DNA has 48 bases and is translated from base 1. The source of the sample is a study of blood T cell repertoires in COVID-19 (dated by TCRdb to between 2020 and 2021). Background on the whole study: The collaborator samples originated in the United States, Italy and Spain and spanned the acute and convalescent phases of COVID-19. The material from the prospective study consisted of cDNA or gDNA derived from T cells, B-cell-depleted T cells, or PBMCs. Deeply sampled blood TCRbeta repertoires from subjects exposed to, actively infected with, or recovered from COVID-19 were included in the dataset. A freely available public database, intended as a resource for researchers studying the immune response to SARS-CoV-2, is where the repertoires were released. The samples were drawn from two sources: the first 160 participants of the ongoing ImmuneRACE study, and over 1,000 subjects contributed by 6 global collaborators. A de-identified subject ID, COVID-19 status, age in years and sex were almost always included in the sample metadata. Where available, HLA class I and class II types were taken from metadata supplied by the sample provider and were not determined by assay-based typing. General conclusions and limits of the study: Clinical and demographic metadata were provided uncurated, with the amount varying by source and participant.

The immunoSEQ Assay, a bias-controlled multiplex PCR, was used to amplify TCRbeta CDR3 regions from genomic DNA. For the original study's pipeline: The number of nucleated cells in each sample was estimated from the amplification of reference gene primers within the assay. To quantify the absolute abundance of each unique TCRbeta CDR3 rearrangement, sequence reads were collapsed and filtered. For each sample, productive Simpson clonality was calculated as the square root of Simpson's diversity index over productive rearrangements. TCRdb stores this immuneACCESS table with in-frame sequences only. Part of the clones is absent; in the studies checked, under half of the shortfall reflects unresolved V genes, and no reason is known for the rest. The V and J calls and the clone size are those of that table, but D and trimming were determined from the DNA. Within this sample are about 180,000 clones, with around 89% of them counted one time only. The top ten hold 1.5% to 2% of the sample.

The sequence came from a man aged 18-30 years who had recovered from COVID-19. The chain joins TRBV7-7 to TRBJ2-1; 9 bases in the middle match TRBD2. Sequencing was carried out using peripheral blood. The nucleotide sequence is given as TGTGCTAGCAGCTTAGGGCTAGCGGGACCCTACAATGAGCAGTTCTTC. It is translated as CASSLGLAGPYNEQFF.